The clone carrying this T cell receptor (beta chain) has a single count. The data derive from a study of blood T cell repertoires in COVID-19. Study summary: COVID-19 samples, acute and convalescent, were from the United States, Italy and Spain. PBMCs, B-cell-depleted T cells, or T cells provided the cDNA or gDNA that made up the material.

In the authors' workflow: For nucleated cells, counts were estimated from reference gene primer amplification. Profiling relied on immunoSEQ multiplex PCR, and the TCRdb table lists in-frame clones only, not all of them. V, J and clone size are those of that table, while D and trimming were read from the DNA. The repertoire holds about 68,000 clones, about 86% seen once, with 1.4% to 1.5% in the top ten. This CDR3 comprises 16 residues. Germline lookup yields CDR1 SGHDT and CDR2 YYEEEE. The germline V and J ends were trimmed by 2 bases and 4 bases, with 18 bases remaining between them. Sequencing was done on a sample of peripheral blood. This TCR was recovered from a woman between 55 and 75 years old with acute or convalescent COVID-19. The chain links TRBV5-6 to TRBJ1-2; TRBD1 might be the D (5 bases). The CDR3 DNA is TGTGCCAGCAGCTTCAGGTTCTCGGACACCTTCTATGGCTACACCTTC. Translating it yields CASSFRFSDTFYGYTF.